Reported below is one T cell receptor (beta chain). This sample is part of a study of shared clonotypes between healthy human individuals. CDR3 size: 14 residues. Trimming removed 4 bases from V and 3 bases from J, with 10 bases in between. The germline gives CDR1 MDHEN, CDR2 SYDVKM. Assay: immunoSEQ multiplex PCR; the TCRdb copy retains only in-frame clones and omits some. Among around 980,000 clones, 78% were seen once, and the ten largest hold 0.61%. The sequence derives from a man aged 18 to 29 in good health. Some clones in this sample may be carry-over from other donors' samples. The sequencing input was memory CD4+ T cells from PBMCs. Indicated subset: CD45RA-negative fraction. This chain joins TRBV28 and TRBJ1-5; D gene uncertain. The CDR3 is CASSSRRDNQPQHF. The CDR3 DNA reads as TGTGCCAGCAGTTCCCGACGGGACAATCAGCCCCAGCATTTT.